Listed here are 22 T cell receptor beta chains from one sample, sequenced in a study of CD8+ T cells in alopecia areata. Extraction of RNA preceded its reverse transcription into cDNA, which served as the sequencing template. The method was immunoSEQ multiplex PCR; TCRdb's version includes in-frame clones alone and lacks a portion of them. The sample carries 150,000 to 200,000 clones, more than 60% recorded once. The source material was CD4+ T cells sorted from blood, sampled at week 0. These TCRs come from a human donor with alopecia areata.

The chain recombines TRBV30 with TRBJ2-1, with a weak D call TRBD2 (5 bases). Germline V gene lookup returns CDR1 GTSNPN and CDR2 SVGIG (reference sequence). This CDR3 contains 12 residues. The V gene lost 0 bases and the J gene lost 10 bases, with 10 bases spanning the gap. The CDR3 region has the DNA TGTGCCTGGAGTGTATTGCGAGGGGAGCAGTTCTTC. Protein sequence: CAWSVLRGEQFF.

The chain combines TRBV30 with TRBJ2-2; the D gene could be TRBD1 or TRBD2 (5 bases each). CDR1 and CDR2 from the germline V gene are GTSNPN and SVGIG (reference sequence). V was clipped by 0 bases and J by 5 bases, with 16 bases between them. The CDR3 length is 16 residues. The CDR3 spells CAWSVYAGPGTGELFF. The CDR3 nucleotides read TGTGCCTGGAGTGTATATGCAGGGCCGGGAACCGGGGAGCTGTTTTTT.

The CDR3 region has the DNA TGTGCCAGCAGTAGAGCCGCGGGACAGGGTTATGGCTACACCTTC. Translating it yields CASSRAAGQGYGYTF. V is TRBV25-1 and J is TRBJ1-2; 9 nucleotides agree with TRBD1. The ends lost 5 bases at V and 5 bases at J; junction bases unmatched: 9. The CDR3 consists of 15 residues. CDR1 is MGHDK and CDR2 is SYGVNS in the germline V gene.

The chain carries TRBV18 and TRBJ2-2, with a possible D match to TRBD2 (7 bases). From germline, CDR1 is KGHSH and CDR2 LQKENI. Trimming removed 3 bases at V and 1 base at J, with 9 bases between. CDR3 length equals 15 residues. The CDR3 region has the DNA TGTGCCAGCTCACCGCGGGGGCGGAACACCGGGGAGCTGTTTTTT. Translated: CASSPRGRNTGELFF.

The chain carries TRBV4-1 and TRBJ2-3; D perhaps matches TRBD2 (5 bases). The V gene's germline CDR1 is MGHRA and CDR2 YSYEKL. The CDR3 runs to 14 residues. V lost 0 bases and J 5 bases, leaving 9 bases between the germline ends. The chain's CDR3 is CASSQDLRGDTQYF. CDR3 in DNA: TGCGCCAGCAGCCAAGATCTCCGGGGAGATACGCAGTATTTT.

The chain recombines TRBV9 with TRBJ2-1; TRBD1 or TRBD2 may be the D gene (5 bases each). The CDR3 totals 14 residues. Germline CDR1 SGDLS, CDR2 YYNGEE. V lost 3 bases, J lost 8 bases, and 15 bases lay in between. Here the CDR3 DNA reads TGTGCCAGCAGCGCAAGGGACCCCCTCGATGAGCAGTTCTTC. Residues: CASSARDPLDEQFF.

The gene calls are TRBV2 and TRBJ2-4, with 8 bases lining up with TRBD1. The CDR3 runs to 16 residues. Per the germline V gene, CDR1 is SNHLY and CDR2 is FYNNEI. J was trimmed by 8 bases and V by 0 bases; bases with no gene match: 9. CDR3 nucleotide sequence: TGTGCCAGCAGTGAAGCGCTTGCAGGGGGCATGGACATTCAGTACTTC. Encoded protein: CASSEALAGGMDIQYF.

CDR3 sequence reads: CAWTGGHQYGYTF. The CDR3 bases are TGTGCCTGGACGGGAGGACATCAATATGGCTACACCTTC. This chain links TRBV30 with TRBJ1-2, with a possible D match to TRBD1 (5 bases). V was clipped by 4 bases and J by 5 bases, with 14 bases between them. The CDR3 is 13 amino acids. The germline V gene encodes CDR1 GTSNPN and CDR2 SVGIG (reference sequence). The full variable domain, rest sourced from reference TRBV30 and TRBJ1-2, is SQTIHQWPATLVQPVGSPLSLECTVEGTSNPNLYWYRQAAGRGLQLLFYSVGIGQISSEVPQNLSASRPQDRQFILSSKKLLLSDSGFYLCAWTGGHQYGYTFGSGTRLTVV.

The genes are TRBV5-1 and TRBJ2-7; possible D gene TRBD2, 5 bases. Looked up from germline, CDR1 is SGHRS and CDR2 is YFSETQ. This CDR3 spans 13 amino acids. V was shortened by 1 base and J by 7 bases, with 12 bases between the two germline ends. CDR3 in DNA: TGCGCCAGCAGCTTGAGGGCCCCGGGAGAGCAGTACTTC. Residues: CASSLRAPGEQYF.

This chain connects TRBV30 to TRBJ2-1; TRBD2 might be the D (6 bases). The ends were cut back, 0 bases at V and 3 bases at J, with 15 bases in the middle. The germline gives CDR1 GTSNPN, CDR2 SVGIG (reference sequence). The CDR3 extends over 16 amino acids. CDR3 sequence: CAWSVRLAGFYNEQFF. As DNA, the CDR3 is TGTGCCTGGAGTGTACGTCTGGCGGGGTTCTACAATGAGCAGTTCTTC.

The CDR3 coding sequence is TGTGCCAGCAGGGCCCCCAGGGGTGGTGTCAATGAGCAGTTCTTC. Translated: CASRAPRGGVNEQFF. The rearrangement links TRBV6-5 to TRBJ2-1; tentative D call: TRBD1 (6 bases). There are 15 residues in the CDR3. Per the germline V gene, CDR1 is MNHEY and CDR2 is SVGAGI. Trimming pared 6 bases from V and 6 bases from J, leaving 18 bases between.

This chain's CDR3 is CAWSMRLGAQETQYF. In DNA form, the CDR3 reads TGTGCCTGGAGTATGAGACTAGGCGCCCAAGAGACCCAGTACTTC. The genes are TRBV30 and TRBJ2-5; TRBD2 is a possible D gene (6 bases). The ends were cut back, 2 bases at V and 1 base at J, with 14 bases in the middle. Germline V gene data show CDR1 as GTSNPN and CDR2 as SVGIG (reference sequence). The CDR3 is made up of 15 amino acids.

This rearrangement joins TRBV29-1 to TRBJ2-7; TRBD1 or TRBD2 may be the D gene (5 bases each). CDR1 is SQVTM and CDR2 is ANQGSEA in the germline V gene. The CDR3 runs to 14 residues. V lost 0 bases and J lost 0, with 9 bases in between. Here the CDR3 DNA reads TGCAGCGTTGAAGAAGGGACCCCCTCCTACGAGCAGTACTTC. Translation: CSVEEGTPSYEQYF.

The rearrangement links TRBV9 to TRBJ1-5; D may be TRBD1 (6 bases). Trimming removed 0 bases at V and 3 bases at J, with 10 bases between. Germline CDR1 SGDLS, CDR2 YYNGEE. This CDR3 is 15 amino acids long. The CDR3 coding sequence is TGTGCCAGCAGCGTAGACACAGGGTTCAATCAGCCCCAGCATTTT. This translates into CASSVDTGFNQPQHF.

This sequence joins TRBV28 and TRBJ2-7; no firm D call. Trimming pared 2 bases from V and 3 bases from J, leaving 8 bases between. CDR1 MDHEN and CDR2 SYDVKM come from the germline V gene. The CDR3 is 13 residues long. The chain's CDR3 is CASSLQVYYEQYF. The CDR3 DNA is TGTGCCAGCAGTTTACAGGTATACTACGAGCAGTACTTC. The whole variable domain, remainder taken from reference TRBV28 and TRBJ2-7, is DVKVTQSSRYLVKRTGEKVFLECVQDMDHENMFWYRQDPGLGLRLIYFSYDVKMKEKGDIPEGYSVSREKKERFSLILESASTNQTSMYLCASSLQVYYEQYFGPGTRLTVT.

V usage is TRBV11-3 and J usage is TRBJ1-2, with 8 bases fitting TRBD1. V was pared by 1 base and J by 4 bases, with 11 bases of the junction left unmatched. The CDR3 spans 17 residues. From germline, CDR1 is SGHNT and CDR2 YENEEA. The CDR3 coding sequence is TGTGCCAGCAGCTTAGGAGGGGGACAGGAGCTGATCTATGGCTACACCTTC. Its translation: CASSLGGGQELIYGYTF.

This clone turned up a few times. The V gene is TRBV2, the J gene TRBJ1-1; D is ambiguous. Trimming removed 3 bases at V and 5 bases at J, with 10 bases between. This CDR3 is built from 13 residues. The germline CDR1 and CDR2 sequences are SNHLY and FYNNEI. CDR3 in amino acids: CASSELAGTEAFF. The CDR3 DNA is TGTGCCAGCAGTGAGTTAGCAGGTACTGAAGCTTTCTTT.

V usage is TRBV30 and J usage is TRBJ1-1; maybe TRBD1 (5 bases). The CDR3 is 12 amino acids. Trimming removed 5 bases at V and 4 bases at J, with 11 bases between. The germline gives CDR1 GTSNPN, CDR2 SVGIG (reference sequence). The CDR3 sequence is CAWGRDLTEAFF. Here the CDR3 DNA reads TGTGCCTGGGGTCGGGACCTCACTGAAGCTTTCTTT.

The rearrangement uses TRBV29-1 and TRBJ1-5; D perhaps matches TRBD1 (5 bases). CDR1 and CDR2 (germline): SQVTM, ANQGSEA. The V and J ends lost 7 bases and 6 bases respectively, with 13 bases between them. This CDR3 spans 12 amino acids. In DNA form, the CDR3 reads TGCAGCGCGTCAGGGCTTGGTCAGCCCCAGCATTTT. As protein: CSASGLGQPQHF.

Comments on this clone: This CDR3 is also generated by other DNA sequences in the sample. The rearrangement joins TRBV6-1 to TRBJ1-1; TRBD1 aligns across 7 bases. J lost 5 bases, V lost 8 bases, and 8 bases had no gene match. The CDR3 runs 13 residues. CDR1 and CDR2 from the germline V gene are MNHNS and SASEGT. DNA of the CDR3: TGTGCCAGCCGCGACAGGGCGTTTACTGAAGCTTTCTTT. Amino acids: CASRDRAFTEAFF.

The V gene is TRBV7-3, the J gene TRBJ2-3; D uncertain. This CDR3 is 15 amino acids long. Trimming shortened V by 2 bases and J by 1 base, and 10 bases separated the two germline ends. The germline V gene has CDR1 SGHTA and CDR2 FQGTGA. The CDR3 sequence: CASSLGPLGTDTQYF. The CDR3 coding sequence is TGTGCCAGCAGCTTAGGTCCCCTGGGCACAGATACGCAGTATTTT.

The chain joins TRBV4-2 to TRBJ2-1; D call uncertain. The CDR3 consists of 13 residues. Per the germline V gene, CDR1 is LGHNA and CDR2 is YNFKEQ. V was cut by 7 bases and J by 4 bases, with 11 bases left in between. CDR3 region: CASTPVGYNEQFF. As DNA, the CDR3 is TGTGCCAGCACCCCGGTAGGTTACAATGAGCAGTTCTTC.